The 10 T cell receptor beta chains listed next were all sequenced from one sample in a study of blood T cell repertoires in COVID-19. Repertoires were generated with immunoSEQ multiplex PCR, while TCRdb's copy carries only in-frame clones and drops some. The sample lists tens of thousands of clones, around 87% occurring once. The sample taken for sequencing was peripheral blood. The origin of the receptors is a man between 45 and 60 years old with active COVID-19.

The rearrangement links TRBV2 to TRBJ2-7, with D possibly being TRBD2 (6 bases). Trimming cost V 5 bases and J 2 bases, with 13 bases left between them. Germline V gene lookup returns CDR1 SNHLY and CDR2 FYNNEI. The CDR3 extends over 14 amino acids. DNA of the CDR3: TGTGCCAGCAGTTCGAATGCGGGGCCCTACGAGCAGTACTTC. The encoded protein is CASSSNAGPYEQYF.

The V gene is TRBV3-1 (or the pseudogene TRBV3-2), the J gene TRBJ1-1, with 9 bases aligning to TRBD1. The germline CDR1 and CDR2 sequences are LGHDT and YNNKEL (reference sequence). V lost 1 base, J lost 6 bases, and 6 bases stayed unmatched. The CDR3 runs 15 residues. This chain's CDR3 is CASSQGRTGVAEAFF. In DNA, the CDR3 is TGTGCCAGCAGCCAAGGACGGACAGGGGTTGCTGAAGCTTTCTTT.

This sequence joins TRBV20-1 and TRBJ1-2; tentative D call: TRBD1 (6 bases). The CDR3 totals 11 residues. The ends were cut back, 3 bases at V and 8 bases at J, with 10 bases in the middle. Germline lookup yields CDR1 DFQATT and CDR2 SNEGSKA (reference sequence). For the CDR3, the DNA is TGCAGTGCTAGGACAGGAGGAGGCTACACCTTC. Translating gives CSARTGGGYTF.

The chain couples TRBV7-2 to TRBJ1-2; D unresolved. V gave up 2 bases and J gave up 2 bases, with 18 bases separating them. The CDR3 consists of 17 residues. Germline V gives CDR1 SGHTA, CDR2 FQGNSA. In nucleotides, the CDR3 is TGTGCCAGCAGCTTAATGCGGCGGTCGGCAGACAACTATGGCTACACCTTC. This sequence encodes CASSLMRRSADNYGYTF.

This chain connects TRBV20-1 to TRBJ1-2; unclear D gene. Per germline, CDR1 DFQATT and CDR2 SNEGSKA (reference sequence). This CDR3 comprises 16 residues. Trimming removed 3 bases at V and 1 base at J, with 18 bases between. CDR3 amino acids: CSASLLILRINYGYTF. The CDR3 region has the DNA TGCAGTGCTAGTCTACTCATTTTGAGGATTAACTATGGCTACACCTTC.

This chain links TRBV19 with TRBJ2-2; 9 nucleotides align to TRBD1. Germline values: CDR1 LNHDA, CDR2 SQIVND (reference sequence). This CDR3 region has 14 residues. Unmatched junction bases numbered 7, after V lost 10 bases and J lost 4 bases. CDR3 in DNA: TGTGCCACCGCGGACAGGGGACGCACCGGGGAGCTGTTTTTT. Its protein product is CATADRGRTGELFF.

The chain is built from TRBV29-1 and TRBJ1-1; possibly TRBD1 for D (5 bases). There are 13 residues in the CDR3. In germline, CDR1 is SQVTM, CDR2 ANQGSEA. V lost 7 bases and J lost 4, with 16 bases in between. This chain's CDR3 is CSATRAGGTEAFF. CDR3 sequence (DNA): TGCAGCGCGACCCGGGCGGGGGGCACTGAAGCTTTCTTT.

This chain uses TRBV13 with TRBJ2-3; 8 nucleotides line up with TRBD2. Germline values: CDR1 PRHDT, CDR2 FYEKMQ (reference sequence). After removal of 4 bases from V and 6 bases from J, the junction contained 12 bases not matched to a gene. The length of the CDR3 is 16 residues. The CDR3 DNA reads TGTGCCAGCAGCTCACGGCGGGGGGCGGGGTTGGATACGCAGTATTTT. Translated, it gives CASSSRRGAGLDTQYF.

This clone was picked up one time. The chain combines TRBV18 with TRBJ2-1; unclear D gene. Trimming took off 6 bases at V and 4 bases at J, with 10 bases between the two ends. The CDR3 is made up of 13 amino acids. Germline V gives CDR1 KGHSH, CDR2 LQKENI. The CDR3, as DNA: TGTGCCAGCTCCCAACAACAATACAATGAGCAGTTCTTC. It specifies CASSQQQYNEQFF.

The chain carries TRBV27 and TRBJ2-1, with D unresolved. This CDR3 region has 15 residues. The germline V gene encodes CDR1 MNHEY and CDR2 SMNVEV (reference sequence). V lost 5 bases to trimming and J lost 3 bases, with 14 bases between them. CDR3 DNA: TGTGCCAGCAGTCTCGTTCGGTCTGGCTACAATGAGCAGTTCTTC. Translated, it gives CASSLVRSGYNEQFF.